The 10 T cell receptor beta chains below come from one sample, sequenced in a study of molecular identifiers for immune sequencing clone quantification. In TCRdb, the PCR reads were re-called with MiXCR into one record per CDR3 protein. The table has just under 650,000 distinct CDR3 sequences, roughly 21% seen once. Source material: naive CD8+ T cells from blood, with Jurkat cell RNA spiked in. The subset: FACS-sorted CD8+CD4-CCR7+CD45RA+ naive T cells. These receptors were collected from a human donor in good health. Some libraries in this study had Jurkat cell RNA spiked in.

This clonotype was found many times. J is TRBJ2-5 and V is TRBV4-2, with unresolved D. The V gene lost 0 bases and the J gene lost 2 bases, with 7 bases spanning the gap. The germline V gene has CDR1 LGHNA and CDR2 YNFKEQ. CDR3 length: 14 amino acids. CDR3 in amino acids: CASSQDNTQETQYF. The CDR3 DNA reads TGTGCCAGCAGCCAAGATAATACTCAAGAGACCCAGTACTTC.

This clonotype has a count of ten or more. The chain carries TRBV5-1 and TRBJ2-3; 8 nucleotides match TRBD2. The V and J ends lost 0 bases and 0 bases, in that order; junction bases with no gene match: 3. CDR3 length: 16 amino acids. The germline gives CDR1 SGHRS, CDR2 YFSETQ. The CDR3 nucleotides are TGCGCCAGCAGCTTGGGACTAGCGAAAAGCACAGATACGCAGTATTTT. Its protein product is CASSLGLAKSTDTQYF.

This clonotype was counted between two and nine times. The CDR3 sequence: CASSSLFEAGGAGADTQYF. CDR3 nucleotide sequence: TGTGCCAGCAGCTCCCTTTTTGAGGCAGGGGGCGCGGGAGCAGATACGCAGTATTTT. V usage is TRBV7-9 and J usage is TRBJ2-3, with D perhaps matching TRBD1 (8 bases). Per the germline V gene, CDR1 is SEHNR and CDR2 is FQNEAQ (reference sequence). With 4 bases removed from V and 4 bases from J, the gap between germline ends came to 27 bases. CDR3 size: 19 residues.

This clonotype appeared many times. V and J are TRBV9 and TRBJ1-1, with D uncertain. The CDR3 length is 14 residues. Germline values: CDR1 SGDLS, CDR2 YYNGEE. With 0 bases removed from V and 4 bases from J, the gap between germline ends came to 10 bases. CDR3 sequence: CASSVGQRGTEAFF. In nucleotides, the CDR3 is TGTGCCAGCAGCGTAGGGCAGCGGGGCACTGAAGCTTTCTTT.

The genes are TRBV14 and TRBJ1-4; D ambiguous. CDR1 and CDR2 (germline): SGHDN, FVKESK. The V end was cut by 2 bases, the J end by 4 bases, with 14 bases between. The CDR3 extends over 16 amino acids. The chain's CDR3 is CASSQSQDTNNEKLFF. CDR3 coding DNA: TGTGCCAGCAGCCAATCACAAGACACCAATAATGAAAAACTGTTTTTT. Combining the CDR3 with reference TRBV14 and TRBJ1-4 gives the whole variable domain EAGVTQFPSHSVIEKGQTVTLRCDPISGHDNLYWYRRVMGKEIKFLLHFVKESKQDESGMPNNRFLAERTGGTYSTLKVQPAELEDSGVYFCASSQSQDTNNEKLFFGSGTQLSVL.

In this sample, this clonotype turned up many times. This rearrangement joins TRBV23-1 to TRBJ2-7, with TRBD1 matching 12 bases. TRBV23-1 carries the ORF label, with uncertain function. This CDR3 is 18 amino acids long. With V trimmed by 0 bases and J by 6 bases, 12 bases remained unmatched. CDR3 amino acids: CASSQSISTGTGGCEQYF. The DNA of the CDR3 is TGCGCCAGCAGTCAATCGATTTCTACCGGGACAGGGGGCTGCGAGCAGTACTTC.

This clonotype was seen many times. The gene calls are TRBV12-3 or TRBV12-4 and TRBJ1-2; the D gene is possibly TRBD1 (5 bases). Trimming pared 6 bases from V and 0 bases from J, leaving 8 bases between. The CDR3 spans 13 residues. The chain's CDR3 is CASSDSPNYGYTF. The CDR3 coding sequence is TGTGCCAGCAGCGACAGCCCTAACTATGGCTACACCTTC.

CDR3 nucleotide sequence: TGTGCCAGCAGCTTAGTTTCAGGGGGAACCTACGAGCAGTACTTC. It codes for CASSLVSGGTYEQYF. This chain joins TRBV7-9 and TRBJ2-7, with 7 bases fitting TRBD1. The CDR3 totals 15 residues. Germline V gene data show CDR1 as SEHNR and CDR2 as FQNEAQ (reference sequence). J was trimmed by 2 bases and V by 1 base; bases with no gene match: 5.

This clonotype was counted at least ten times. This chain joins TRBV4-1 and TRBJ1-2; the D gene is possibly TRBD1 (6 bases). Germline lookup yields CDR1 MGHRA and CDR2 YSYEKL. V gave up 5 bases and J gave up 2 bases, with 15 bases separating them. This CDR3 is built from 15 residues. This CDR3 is CASSLQGFANYGYTF. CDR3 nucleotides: TGCGCCAGCAGCTTACAGGGCTTTGCCAACTATGGCTACACCTTC.

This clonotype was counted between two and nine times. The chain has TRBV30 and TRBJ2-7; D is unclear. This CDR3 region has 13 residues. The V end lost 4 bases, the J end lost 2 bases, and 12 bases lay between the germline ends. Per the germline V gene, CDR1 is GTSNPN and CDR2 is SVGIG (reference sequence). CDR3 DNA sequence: TGTGCCTGGACCCGATCGAGTCCCTACGAGCAGTACTTC. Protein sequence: CAWTRSSPYEQYF.